This T cell receptor (beta chain) comes out of a study of blood T cells in healthy people across ages. Concerning this clonotype itself: The antigen remains unidentified.

Together with a sample-barcoded 5' primer, a J-beta primer mix was included in a second PCR lasting about 7 to 11 cycles. A template-switch adaptor that had 12 random nucleotides put a tag on each cDNA molecule. TCRdb analysed the 5' RACE reads with MiXCR anew, one entry per CDR3 protein. The sample has around 2 million distinct CDR3 sequences; about two fifths are singletons. Whole-study results and caveats: PBMCs left unsorted prevented a conclusive naive versus antigen-experienced comparison. More naive CD4+ cells and higher diversity were found in long-lived than in aged donors.

CDR3 length: 15 residues. Trimming at V came to 10 bases and at J to 4 bases, leaving 9 bases not matched to a gene. The sequence was collected from a human donor in good health. The rearrangement uses TRBV12-3 or TRBV12-4 and TRBJ2-1; 11 positions match TRBD2. Sequenced sample: blood. CDR3 in amino acids: CANSLAGGDYNEQFF. CDR3 in DNA: TGTGCCAACAGCTTAGCGGGGGGGGATTACAATGAGCAGTTCTTC.